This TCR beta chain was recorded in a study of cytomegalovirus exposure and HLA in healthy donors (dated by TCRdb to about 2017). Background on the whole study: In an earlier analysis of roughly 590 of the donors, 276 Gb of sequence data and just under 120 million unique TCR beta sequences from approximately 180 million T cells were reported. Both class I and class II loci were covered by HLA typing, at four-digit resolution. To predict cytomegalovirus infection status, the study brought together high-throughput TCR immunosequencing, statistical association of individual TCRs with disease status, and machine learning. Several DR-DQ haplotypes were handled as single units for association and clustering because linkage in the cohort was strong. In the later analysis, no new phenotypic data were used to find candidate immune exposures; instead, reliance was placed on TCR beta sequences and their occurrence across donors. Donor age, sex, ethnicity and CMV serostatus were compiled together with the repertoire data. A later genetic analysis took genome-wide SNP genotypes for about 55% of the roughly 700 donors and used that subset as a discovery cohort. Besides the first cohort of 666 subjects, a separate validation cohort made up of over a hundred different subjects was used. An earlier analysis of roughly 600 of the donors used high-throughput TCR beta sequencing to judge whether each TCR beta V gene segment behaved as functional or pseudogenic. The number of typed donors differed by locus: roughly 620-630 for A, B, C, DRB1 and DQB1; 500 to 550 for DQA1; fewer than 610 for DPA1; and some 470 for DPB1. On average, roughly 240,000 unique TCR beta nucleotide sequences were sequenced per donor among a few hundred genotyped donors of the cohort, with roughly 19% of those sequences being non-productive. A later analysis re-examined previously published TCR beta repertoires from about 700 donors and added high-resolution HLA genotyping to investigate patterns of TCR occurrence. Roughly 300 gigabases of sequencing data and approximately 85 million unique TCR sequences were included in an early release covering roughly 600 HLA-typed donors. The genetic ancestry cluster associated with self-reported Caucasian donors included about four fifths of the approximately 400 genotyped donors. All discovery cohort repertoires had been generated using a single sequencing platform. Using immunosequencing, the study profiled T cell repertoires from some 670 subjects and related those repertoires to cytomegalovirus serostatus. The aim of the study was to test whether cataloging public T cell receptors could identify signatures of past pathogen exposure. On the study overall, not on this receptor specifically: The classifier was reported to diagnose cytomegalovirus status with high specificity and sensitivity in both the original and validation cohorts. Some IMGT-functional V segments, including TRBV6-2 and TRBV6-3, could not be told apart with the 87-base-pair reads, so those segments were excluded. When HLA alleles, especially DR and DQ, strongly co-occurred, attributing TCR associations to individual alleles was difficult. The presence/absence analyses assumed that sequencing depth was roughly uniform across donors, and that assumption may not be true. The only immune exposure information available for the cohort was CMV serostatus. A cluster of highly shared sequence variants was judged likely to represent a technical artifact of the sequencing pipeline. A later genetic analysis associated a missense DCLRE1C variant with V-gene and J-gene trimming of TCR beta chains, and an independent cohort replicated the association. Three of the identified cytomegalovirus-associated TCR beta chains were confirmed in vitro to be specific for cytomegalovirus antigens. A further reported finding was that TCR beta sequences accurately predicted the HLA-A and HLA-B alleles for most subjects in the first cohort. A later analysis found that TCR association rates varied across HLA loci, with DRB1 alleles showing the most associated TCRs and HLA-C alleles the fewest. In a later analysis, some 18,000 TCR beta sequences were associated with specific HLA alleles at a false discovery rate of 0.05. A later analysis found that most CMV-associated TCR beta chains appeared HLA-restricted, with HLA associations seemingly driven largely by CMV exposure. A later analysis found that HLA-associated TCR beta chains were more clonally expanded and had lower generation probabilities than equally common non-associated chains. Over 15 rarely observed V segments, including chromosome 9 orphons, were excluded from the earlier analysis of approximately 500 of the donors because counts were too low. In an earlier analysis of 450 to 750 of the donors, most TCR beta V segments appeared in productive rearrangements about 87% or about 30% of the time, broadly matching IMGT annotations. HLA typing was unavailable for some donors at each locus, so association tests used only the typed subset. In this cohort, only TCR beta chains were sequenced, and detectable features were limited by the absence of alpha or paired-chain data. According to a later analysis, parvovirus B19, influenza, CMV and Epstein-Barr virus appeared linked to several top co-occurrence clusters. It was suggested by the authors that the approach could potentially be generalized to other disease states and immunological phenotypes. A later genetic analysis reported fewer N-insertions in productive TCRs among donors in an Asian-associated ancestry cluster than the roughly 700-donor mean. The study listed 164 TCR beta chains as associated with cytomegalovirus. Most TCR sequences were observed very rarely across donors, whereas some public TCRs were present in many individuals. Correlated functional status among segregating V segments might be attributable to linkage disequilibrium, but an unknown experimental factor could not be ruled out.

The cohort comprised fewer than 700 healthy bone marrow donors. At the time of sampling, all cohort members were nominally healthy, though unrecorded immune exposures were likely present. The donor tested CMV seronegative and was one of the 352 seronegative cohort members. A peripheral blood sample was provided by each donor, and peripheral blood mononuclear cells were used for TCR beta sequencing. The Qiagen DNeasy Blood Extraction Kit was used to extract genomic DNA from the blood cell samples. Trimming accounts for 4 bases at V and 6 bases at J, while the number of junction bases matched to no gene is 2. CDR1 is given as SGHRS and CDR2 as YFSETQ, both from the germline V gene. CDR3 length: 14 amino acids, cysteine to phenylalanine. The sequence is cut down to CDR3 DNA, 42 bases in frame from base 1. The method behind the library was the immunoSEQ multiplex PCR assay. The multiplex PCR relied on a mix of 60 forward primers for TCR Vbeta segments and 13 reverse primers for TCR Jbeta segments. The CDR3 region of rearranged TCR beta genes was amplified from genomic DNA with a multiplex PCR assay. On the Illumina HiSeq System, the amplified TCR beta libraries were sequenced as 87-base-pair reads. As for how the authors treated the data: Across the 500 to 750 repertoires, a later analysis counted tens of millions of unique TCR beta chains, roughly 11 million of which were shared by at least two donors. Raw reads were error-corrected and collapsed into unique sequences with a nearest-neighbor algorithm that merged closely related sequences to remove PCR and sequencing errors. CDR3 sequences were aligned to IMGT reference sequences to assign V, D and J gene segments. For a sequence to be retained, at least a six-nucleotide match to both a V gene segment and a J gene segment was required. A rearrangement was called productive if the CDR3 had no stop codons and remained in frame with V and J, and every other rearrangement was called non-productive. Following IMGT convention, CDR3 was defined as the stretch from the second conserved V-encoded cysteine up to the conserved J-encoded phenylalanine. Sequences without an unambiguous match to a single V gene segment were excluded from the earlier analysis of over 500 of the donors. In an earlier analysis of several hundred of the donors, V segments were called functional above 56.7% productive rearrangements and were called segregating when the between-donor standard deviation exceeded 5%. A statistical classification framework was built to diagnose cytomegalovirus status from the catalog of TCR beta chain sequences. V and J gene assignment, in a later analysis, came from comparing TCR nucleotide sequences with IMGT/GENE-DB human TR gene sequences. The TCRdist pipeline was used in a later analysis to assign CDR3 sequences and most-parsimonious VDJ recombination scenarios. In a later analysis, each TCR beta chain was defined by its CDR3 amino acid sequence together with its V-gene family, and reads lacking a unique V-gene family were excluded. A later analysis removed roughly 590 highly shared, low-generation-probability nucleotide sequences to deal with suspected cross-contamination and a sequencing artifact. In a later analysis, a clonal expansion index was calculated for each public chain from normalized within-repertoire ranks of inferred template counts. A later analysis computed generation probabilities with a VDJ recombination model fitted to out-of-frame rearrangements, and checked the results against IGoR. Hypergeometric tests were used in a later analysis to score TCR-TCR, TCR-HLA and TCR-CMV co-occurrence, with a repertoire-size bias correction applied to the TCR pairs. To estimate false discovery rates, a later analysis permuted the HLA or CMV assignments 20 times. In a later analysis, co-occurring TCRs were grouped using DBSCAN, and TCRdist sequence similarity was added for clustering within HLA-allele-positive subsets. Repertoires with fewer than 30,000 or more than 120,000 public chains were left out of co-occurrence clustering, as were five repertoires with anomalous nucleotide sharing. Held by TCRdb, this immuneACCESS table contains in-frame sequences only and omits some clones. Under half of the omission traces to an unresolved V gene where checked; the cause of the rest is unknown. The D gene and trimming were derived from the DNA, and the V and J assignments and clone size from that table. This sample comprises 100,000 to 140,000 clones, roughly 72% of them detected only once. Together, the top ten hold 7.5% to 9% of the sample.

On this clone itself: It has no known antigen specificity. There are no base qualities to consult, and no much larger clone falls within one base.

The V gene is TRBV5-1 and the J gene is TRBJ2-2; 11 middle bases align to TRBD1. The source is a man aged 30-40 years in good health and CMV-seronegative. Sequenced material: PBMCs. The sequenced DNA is TGCGCCAGCAGCCGGGGACAGGGGGCCGGGGAGCTGTTTTTT. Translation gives CASSRGQGAGELFF.